This T cell receptor beta chain emerged from a study of blood T cells in healthy people across ages. The germline CDR1 and CDR2 sequences are MDHEN and SYDVKM. V shed 4 bases and J shed 1 base, with 14 bases lying between them. This CDR3 is 16 amino acids long. It was with a sample-barcoded 5' primer and a J-beta primer mix that a second PCR of roughly 7 to 11 cycles was run. A single record per CDR3 protein comes from TCRdb applying MiXCR to the 5' RACE reads. The repertoire includes about 830,000 distinct CDR3 sequences, under 80% of them detected once, and roughly a quarter sits in the top ten. The J gene is TRBJ2-1, the V gene TRBV28; D is uncertain. The sequence was obtained from a man under 40 in good health. Sequencing input: blood. This CDR3 reads CASSSFYGRSYNEQFF. In DNA, the CDR3 is TGTGCCAGCAGTTCCTTCTACGGCAGATCCTACAATGAGCAGTTCTTC.